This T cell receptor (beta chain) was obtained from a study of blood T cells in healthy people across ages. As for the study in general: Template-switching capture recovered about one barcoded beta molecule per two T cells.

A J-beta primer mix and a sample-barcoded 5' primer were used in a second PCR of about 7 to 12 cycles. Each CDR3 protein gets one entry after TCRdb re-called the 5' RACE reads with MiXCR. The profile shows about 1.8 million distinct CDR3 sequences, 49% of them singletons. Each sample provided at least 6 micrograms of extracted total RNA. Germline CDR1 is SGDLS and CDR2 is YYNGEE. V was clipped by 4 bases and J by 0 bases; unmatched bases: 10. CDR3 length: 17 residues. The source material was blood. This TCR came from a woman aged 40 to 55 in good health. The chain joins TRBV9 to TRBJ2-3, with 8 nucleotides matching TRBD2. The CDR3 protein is CASSPFIAGTSTDTQYF. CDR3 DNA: TGTGCCAGCAGCCCATTTATAGCGGGAACTAGCACAGATACGCAGTATTTT. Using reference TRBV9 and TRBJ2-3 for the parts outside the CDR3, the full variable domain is DSGVTQTPKHLITATGQRVTLRCSPRSGDLSVYWYQQSLDQGLQFLIQYYNGEERAKGNILERFSAQQFPDLHSELNLSSLELGDSALYFCASSPFIAGTSTDTQYFGPGTRLTVL.